This TCR beta chain comes out of a study of T cells after yellow fever vaccination. As for the study in general: Preparation used SMART-Seq v4 Ultra Low Input for the low-cell-number fractions. Study-wide results and limits: Sorted repertoires could include abundant contaminating clonotypes from bulk cells. On re-exposure, the response was weaker but peaked faster, at day 5 versus 15.

As for this clonotype: The antigen remains unidentified.

The CDR3 length is 17 residues. The V gene lost 5 bases and the J gene lost 0 bases, with 16 bases spanning the gap. CDR1 LGHNA and CDR2 YSLEER come from the germline V gene. TCRdb passed the 5' RACE reads through MiXCR, listing each CDR3 protein once. The table records under 600,000 distinct CDR3 sequences, 20% to 25% of them present only once. The J gene is TRBJ2-2, the V gene TRBV4-3; a weak D match, TRBD1 (5 bases). The source of this sequence is a man younger than 35 who received the YFV17D yellow fever vaccine. The source was PBMCs, collected around 3 weeks after the first yellow fever vaccination. CDR3 loop: CASSRRGRGPNTGELFF. The CDR3 coding sequence is TGCGCCAGCAGCAGAAGGGGAAGGGGTCCGAACACCGGGGAGCTGTTTTTT.